The 28 T cell receptor beta chains below were found in one sample sequenced in a study of blood T cell repertoires in COVID-19. Produced via immunoSEQ multiplex PCR; TCRdb's table is partial and in-frame only. Among 100,000 to 120,000 clones listed, about 88% were seen once. The sample comprised peripheral blood. The origin of the receptors is a man aged 35 to 55 with acute or convalescent COVID-19.

The chain joins TRBV5-5 to TRBJ2-7; D remains unclear. This CDR3 comprises 11 residues. Germline V CDR1 and CDR2: SGHKS, YYEKEE (reference sequence). Trimming pared 1 base from V and 12 bases from J, leaving 11 bases between. CDR3 region: CASSLTETAYF. CDR3 sequence (DNA): TGTGCCAGCAGCTTGACAGAGACCGCGTACTTC. Full variable domain (missing parts from reference TRBV5-5 and TRBJ2-7): DAGVTQSPTHLIKTRGQQVTLRCSPISGHKSVSWYQQVLGQGPQFIFQYYEKEERGRGNFPDRFSARQFPNYSSELNVNALLLGDSALYLCASSLTETAYFGPGTRLTVT.

The V call is TRBV11-2, the J call TRBJ2-2; 10 positions match TRBD1. Per germline, CDR1 SGHAT and CDR2 FQNNGV. The CDR3 loop spans 16 amino acids. The J segment lost 5 bases and the V segment lost 5 bases, leaving 8 bases of the junction unmatched. The DNA of the CDR3 is TGTGCCAGCAGCACCCGGACAGGGGGGCGGACCGGGGAGCTGTTTTTT. Its translation is CASSTRTGGRTGELFF.

V and J are TRBV27 and TRBJ2-5; weak D call: TRBD2 (5 bases). Germline V gene lookup returns CDR1 MNHEY and CDR2 SMNVEV (reference sequence). The CDR3 consists of 15 residues. V was pared by 6 bases and J by 5 bases, with 19 bases between. Here the CDR3 reads CASRRTEYLIETQYF. CDR3 sequence (DNA): TGTGCCAGCAGACGGACTGAGTACCTCATCGAGACCCAGTACTTC.

V usage is TRBV6-5 and J usage is TRBJ1-4; the D gene is possibly TRBD1 (6 bases). Germline lookup yields CDR1 MNHEY and CDR2 SVGAGI. There are 13 residues in the CDR3. The germline V and J ends were trimmed by 6 bases and 5 bases, with 10 bases remaining between them. CDR3 nucleotides: TGTGCCAGCAGGGACAGACTAAATGAAAAACTGTTTTTT. Its translation: CASRDRLNEKLFF.

The chain recombines TRBV7-9 with TRBJ2-5; 7 positions match TRBD1. Per the germline V gene, CDR1 is SEHNR and CDR2 is FQNEAQ (reference sequence). The length of the CDR3 is 14 residues. V shed 5 bases, J shed 2 bases, and the junction held 5 bases outside the gene matches. As DNA, the CDR3 is TGTGCCAGCAGCCTAAGGGACAGTCAAGAGACCCAGTACTTC. Protein product: CASSLRDSQETQYF. The full variable domain, with the rest looked up from reference TRBV7-9 and TRBJ2-5, is DTGVSQNPRHKITKRGQNVTFRCDPISEHNRLYWYRQTLGQGPEFLTYFQNEAQLEKSRLLSDRFSAERPKGSFSTLEIQRTEQGDSAMYLCASSLRDSQETQYFGPGTRLLVL.

The chain joins TRBV2 to TRBJ2-5; D ambiguous. Germline assignment: CDR1 SNHLY and CDR2 FYNNEI. CDR3 length equals 12 residues. V was pared by 6 bases and J by 5 bases, with 10 bases between. The DNA for the CDR3 is TGTGCCAGCAGAAAACTGTGGGAGACCCAGTACTTC. As protein: CASRKLWETQYF. Looking up the rest from reference TRBV2 and TRBJ2-5 gives the full variable domain: EPEVTQTPSHQVTQMGQEVILRCVPISNHLYFYWYRQILGQKVEFLVSFYNNEISEKSEIFDDQFSVERPDGSNFTLKIRSTKLEDSAMYFCASRKLWETQYFGPGTRLLVL.

The chain links TRBV5-1 to TRBJ1-1; 8 bases match TRBD1. CDR1 is SGHRS, CDR2 YFSETQ, per germline. Losses at the gene ends were 1 base for V and 5 bases for J; bases not matched to a gene: 4. The CDR3 length is 14 residues. CDR3 protein: CASSLQGARTEAFF. For the CDR3, the DNA is TGCGCCAGCAGCTTGCAGGGGGCAAGAACTGAAGCTTTCTTT.

This clone has just a few counts. The chain uses TRBV11-2 and TRBJ1-1; D might be TRBD1 (6 bases). CDR1 and CDR2 from the germline V gene are SGHAT and FQNNGV. Trimming took 10 bases from V and 1 from J, leaving 13 bases between them. The CDR3 contains 13 residues. CDR3 in amino acids: CATKGQPNTEAFF. The CDR3 DNA reads as TGTGCCACCAAGGGACAACCGAACACTGAAGCTTTCTTT.

This clone is a singleton in its sample. The rearrangement uses TRBV4-2 and TRBJ1-6; unclear D gene. Germline assignment: CDR1 LGHNA and CDR2 YNFKEQ. This CDR3 spans 14 amino acids. Between the trimmed V and J ends, which lost 4 bases and 11 bases, there was a span of 15 bases. The CDR3 DNA reads as TGTGCCAGCAGCCCCACTGAGGTGATAGCACCCCTCCACTTT. Its protein product is CASSPTEVIAPLHF.

The chain has TRBV3-1 (or the pseudogene TRBV3-2) and TRBJ2-1; 7 nucleotides match TRBD2. Germline CDR1 is LGHDT and CDR2 is YNNKEL (reference sequence). Unmatched junction bases numbered 14, after V lost 3 bases and J lost 3 bases. This CDR3 is 18 amino acids long. The CDR3 coding sequence is TGTGCCAGCAGCCACCCCGAGAAAAGCGGGGCCTTCTACAATGAGCAGTTCTTC. It translates to CASSHPEKSGAFYNEQFF.

Worth noting for this clone: The same CDR3 also results from other DNA sequences found in this sample. This chain connects TRBV13 to TRBJ2-1; 9 bases fit TRBD2. There are 20 residues in the CDR3. Germline lookup yields CDR1 PRHDT and CDR2 FYEKMQ (reference sequence). Trimming cost V 5 bases and J 0 bases; bases outside gene matches: 17. The CDR3: CASSQNRGGGAPSSYNEQFF. For the CDR3, the DNA is TGTGCCAGCAGCCAAAATCGGGGCGGGGGGGCCCCAAGCTCCTACAATGAGCAGTTCTTC.

The chain couples TRBV27 to TRBJ1-5; D perhaps matches TRBD1 (5 bases). The CDR3 runs to 13 residues. Per germline, CDR1 MNHEY and CDR2 SMNVEV (reference sequence). V shed 6 bases and J shed 7 bases, with 13 bases lying between them. The CDR3 region is CASRSYGGQPQHF. The DNA of the CDR3 is TGTGCCAGCAGGTCCTACGGGGGGCAGCCCCAGCATTTT.

The chain couples TRBV5-4 to TRBJ2-1; the match to TRBD2 covers 13 bases. Germline CDR1 reads SGHNT; CDR2 reads YYREEE (reference sequence). The ends lost 3 bases at V and 8 bases at J; junction bases unmatched: 5. The CDR3 extends over 15 amino acids. The CDR3 loop is CASSSRTSGGDEQFF. The CDR3 DNA reads as TGTGCCAGCAGCTCGCGGACTAGCGGGGGAGATGAGCAGTTCTTC. Full variable domain (rest looked up from reference TRBV5-4 and TRBJ2-1): ETGVTQSPTHLIKTRGQQVTLRCSSQSGHNTVSWYQQALGQGPQFIFQYYREEENGRGNFPPRFSGLQFPNYSSELNVNALELDDSALYLCASSSRTSGGDEQFFGPGTRLTVL.

The CDR3 reads CASSPREGAFF. CDR3 in DNA: TGTGCCAGCTCCCCCAGGGAGGGGGCTTTCTTT. The chain has TRBV18 and TRBJ1-1; tentative D call: TRBD1 (5 bases). Germline V lookup: CDR1 KGHSH, CDR2 LQKENI. This CDR3 spans 11 amino acids. The V end was cut by 6 bases, the J end by 11 bases, with 13 bases between.

This clone occurred a few times. V is TRBV7-6 and J is TRBJ2-1; 7 bases map to TRBD2. Trimming cost V 5 bases and J 7 bases; bases outside gene matches: 14. The length of the CDR3 is 16 residues. Germline lookup yields CDR1 SGHVS and CDR2 FNYEAQ. The DNA for the CDR3 is TGTGCCAGCAGCCCCCTGTGGGGGGGAGGGTCGAATGAGCAGTTCTTC. Protein: CASSPLWGGGSNEQFF.

Points on this clone: At one boundary the junction diverges from the germline segment, which might be a read error. V gene TRBV2 combines with J gene TRBJ2-5; 7 bases map to TRBD1. Germline values: CDR1 SNHLY, CDR2 FYNNEI. The CDR3 has 14 amino acids. In DNA, the CDR3 is TGTGCCAGCAGAGAAGACAGGGATTCGGAGACCCAGTACTTC. It codes for CASREDRDSETQYF.

The chain combines TRBV2 with TRBJ1-2; 7 nucleotides line up with TRBD1. The germline gives CDR1 SNHLY, CDR2 FYNNEI. V was clipped by 6 bases and J by 7 bases; unmatched bases: 11. This CDR3 is built from 14 residues. CDR3 bases: TGTGCCAGCAGGGAAAAGAAAACAGGGGCTGGCTACACCTTC. Translating it yields CASREKKTGAGYTF.

The V call is TRBV5-1, the J call TRBJ2-7, with 8 bases lining up with TRBD2. The CDR3 runs to 15 residues. The V gene's germline CDR1 is SGHRS and CDR2 YFSETQ. V gave up 0 bases and J gave up 6 bases; unmatched junction bases: 8. CDR3 coding DNA: TGCGCCAGCAGCTTGGCCGGGCAGGGGACTAGCGAGCAGTACTTC. Its translation is CASSLAGQGTSEQYF.

This chain uses TRBV7-9 with TRBJ2-4; D remains ambiguous. This CDR3 is built from 15 residues. Per germline, CDR1 SEHNR and CDR2 FQNEAQ (reference sequence). V was clipped by 5 bases and J by 1 base, with 12 bases between them. The CDR3 DNA reads as TGTGCCAGCAGCCGTGTGACCGGGGCCAAAAACATTCAGTACTTC. It yields the protein CASSRVTGAKNIQYF. The entire variable domain, with the rest obtained from reference TRBV7-9 and TRBJ2-4, is as follows: DTGVSQNPRHKITKRGQNVTFRCDPISEHNRLYWYRQTLGQGPEFLTYFQNEAQLEKSRLLSDRFSAERPKGSFSTLEIQRTEQGDSAMYLCASSRVTGAKNIQYFGAGTRLSVL.

The rearrangement links TRBV2 to TRBJ1-1; no reliable D call. Trimming pared 8 bases from V and 1 base from J, leaving 8 bases between. This CDR3 spans 12 amino acids. Looked up from germline, CDR1 is SNHLY and CDR2 is FYNNEI. As DNA, the CDR3 is TGTGCCAGCCCCGGGAGGAACACTGAAGCTTTCTTT. This codes for CASPGRNTEAFF.

This clone turned up a few times. The chain carries TRBV21-1 and TRBJ2-7; the table's D call TRBD2 went unverified against the DNA. TRBV21-1 is noted as a pseudogene. This CDR3 region has 14 residues. The CDR3, as DNA: TGTGCCAGCAGCAAACCCTTCTTCTCCTACGAGCAGTACTTC. It codes for CASSKPFFSYEQYF.

The chain recombines TRBV19 with TRBJ1-2; possible D gene TRBD1, 6 bases. V lost 4 bases and J 4 bases, leaving 10 bases between the germline ends. Germline CDR1 LNHDA, CDR2 SQIVND (reference sequence). The CDR3 loop spans 13 amino acids. The CDR3 loop reads CASSKGQSYGYTF. CDR3 nucleotide sequence: TGTGCCAGTAGTAAGGGACAAAGCTATGGCTACACCTTC. The whole variable domain, remainder taken from reference TRBV19 and TRBJ1-2, is DGGITQSPKYLFRKEGQNVTLSCEQNLNHDAMYWYRQDPGQGLRLIYYSQIVNDFQKGDIAEGYSVSREKKESFPLTVTSAQKNPTAFYLCASSKGQSYGYTFGSGTRLTVV.

V gene TRBV5-1 combines with J gene TRBJ1-2; 8 bases align to TRBD1. The CDR3 consists of 15 residues. Per germline, CDR1 SGHRS and CDR2 YFSETQ. The V gene end was trimmed by 0 bases and the J gene end by 4 bases; junction bases not matched to a gene: 5. This CDR3 reads CASSLGQGASYGYTF. CDR3 coding DNA: TGCGCCAGCAGCTTGGGGCAGGGGGCAAGCTATGGCTACACCTTC.

J is TRBJ2-3 and V is TRBV4-3; 8 bases agree with TRBD1. Trimming cost V 1 base and J 4 bases; bases outside gene matches: 1. From germline, CDR1 is LGHNA and CDR2 YSLEER. This CDR3 comprises 14 residues. The CDR3 bases are TGCGCCAGCAGCCAAGCGACAGGGGCAGATACGCAGTATTTT. Translating gives CASSQATGADTQYF.

The rearrangement links TRBV28 to TRBJ2-3, with 9 bases lining up with TRBD1. Germline assignment: CDR1 MDHEN and CDR2 SYDVKM. There are 16 residues in the CDR3. The V and J ends lost 4 bases and 2 bases, in that order; junction bases with no gene match: 7. CDR3 sequence: CASSSKDRGYTDTQYF. DNA of the CDR3: TGTGCCAGCAGTTCCAAGGACAGGGGATACACAGATACGCAGTATTTT. The full variable domain, in which reference TRBV28 and TRBJ2-3 provide the parts outside the CDR3, is DVKVTQSSRYLVKRTGEKVFLECVQDMDHENMFWYRQDPGLGLRLIYFSYDVKMKEKGDIPEGYSVSREKKERFSLILESASTNQTSMYLCASSSKDRGYTDTQYFGPGTRLTVL.

The chain is built from TRBV2 and TRBJ2-7; D is possibly TRBD1 (5 bases). The CDR3 length is 13 residues. The germline V and J ends were trimmed by 2 bases and 2 bases, with 7 bases remaining between them. The V gene's germline CDR1 is SNHLY and CDR2 FYNNEI. The CDR3 loop reads CASSEYRTYEQYF. The DNA for the CDR3 is TGTGCCAGCAGTGAATACAGGACCTACGAGCAGTACTTC.

This rearrangement joins TRBV12-5 to TRBJ2-1; unclear D gene. The CDR3 runs 11 residues. Germline CDR1 reads LGHNT; CDR2 reads FRNRAP. With 6 bases removed from V and 3 bases from J, the gap between germline ends came to 3 bases. DNA for the CDR3: TGTGCTAGTGGCCGCTACAATGAGCAGTTCTTC. Translated: CASGRYNEQFF.

This chain uses TRBV30 with TRBJ2-3, with TRBD1 as a possible D gene (5 bases). The CDR3 consists of 14 residues. CDR1 and CDR2 (germline): GTSNPN, SVGIG (reference sequence). The V and J ends lost 5 bases and 6 bases respectively, with 18 bases between them. Here the CDR3 DNA reads TGTGCCTGGTGCTCAGGGAATCTGATGGATACGCAGTATTTT. Protein sequence: CAWCSGNLMDTQYF.